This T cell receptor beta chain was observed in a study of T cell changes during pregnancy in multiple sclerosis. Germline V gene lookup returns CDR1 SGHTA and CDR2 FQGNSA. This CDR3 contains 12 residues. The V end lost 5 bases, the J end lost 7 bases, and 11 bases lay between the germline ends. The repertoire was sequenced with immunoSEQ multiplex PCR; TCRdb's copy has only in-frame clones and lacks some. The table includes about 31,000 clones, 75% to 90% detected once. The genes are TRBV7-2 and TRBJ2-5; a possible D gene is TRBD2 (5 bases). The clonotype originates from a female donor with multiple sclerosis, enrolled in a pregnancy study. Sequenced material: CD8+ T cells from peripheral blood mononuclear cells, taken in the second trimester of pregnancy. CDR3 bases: TGTGCCAGCAGCGTCGCTGCGGGGACCCAGTACTTC. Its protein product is CASSVAAGTQYF.